These 5 T cell receptor beta chains were sequenced from one sample in a study of shared clonotypes between healthy human individuals (dated by TCRdb to between 2020 and 2021). The library was produced with the immunoSEQ multiplex PCR assay. As stored in TCRdb, this immuneACCESS dataset retains in-frame rearrangements with V and J assigned. A fraction of the clones does not appear; measured against another copy, unresolved V genes explain less than half of the discrepancy, and the remainder lacks a known reason. The sample table contains a few million clones; only one count was recorded for more than 80% of them. The ten largest clonotypes hold 0.14% of the sample. Input material: naive CD4+ T cells sorted from blood. The cell subset or site label, read with the paper, signifies: CD45RA+ positively selected. The receptors were gathered from a man aged 18-30 years in good health.

V usage is TRBV11-2 and J usage is TRBJ2-7; TRBD2 is a possible D gene (6 bases). Germline-derived CDR1 and CDR2 are SGHAT and FQNNGV. This CDR3 comprises 15 residues. The ends were cut back, 5 bases at V and 2 bases at J, with 16 bases in the middle. DNA for the CDR3: TGTGCCAGCAGCACAATTCCTCGGGGGACCTACGAGCAGTACTTC. Translation: CASSTIPRGTYEQYF. The full variable domain, with the rest looked up from reference TRBV11-2 and TRBJ2-7, is EAGVAQSPRYKIIEKRQSVAFWCNPISGHATLYWYQQILGQGPKLLIQFQNNGVVDDSQLPKDRFSAERLKGVDSTLKIQPAKLEDSAVYLCASSTIPRGTYEQYFGPGTRLTVT.

The chain combines TRBV10-3 with TRBJ2-5, with 11 bases identical to TRBD2. With the DNA end fitting TRBJ2-7 better, the J assignment may be wrong. This CDR3 region has 15 residues. Germline CDR1 is ENHRY and CDR2 is SYGVKD. Here the CDR3 DNA reads TGTGCCACGCTAGCGGGGGGCACTAGCTCCTACGAGCAGTACTTC. Protein sequence: CATLAGGTSSYEQYF.

The chain joins TRBV7-9 to TRBJ2-7, with D maybe TRBD1 (5 bases). The CDR3 contains 16 residues. The germline gives CDR1 SEHNR, CDR2 FQNEAQ (reference sequence). Deletions cut 0 bases from V and 0 bases from J, with 12 bases between. The CDR3 reads CASSLAQGFSSYEQYF. In nucleotides, the CDR3 is TGTGCCAGCAGCTTAGCGCAGGGATTTAGCTCCTACGAGCAGTACTTC. Full variable domain (rest looked up from reference TRBV7-9 and TRBJ2-7): DTGVSQNPRHKITKRGQNVTFRCDPISEHNRLYWYRQTLGQGPEFLTYFQNEAQLEKSRLLSDRFSAERPKGSFSTLEIQRTEQGDSAMYLCASSLAQGFSSYEQYFGPGTRLTVT.

The J gene is TRBJ1-2, the V gene TRBV4-1, with 9 bases fitting TRBD1. The CDR3 loop spans 17 amino acids. CDR1 is MGHRA, CDR2 YSYEKL, per germline. With V trimmed by 1 base and J by 4 bases, 10 bases remained unmatched. The CDR3 reads CASSQVGPGQGSYGYTF. CDR3 bases: TGCGCCAGCAGCCAAGTAGGACCGGGACAGGGTTCCTATGGCTACACCTTC.

In its sample, this clone was seen once. This rearrangement joins TRBV5-1 to TRBJ2-6; D ambiguous. The CDR3 is 16 residues long. Germline V gene sequence: CDR1 SGHRS, CDR2 YFSETQ. The ends were cut back, 1 base at V and 0 bases at J, with 8 bases in the middle. The CDR3 here is CASSLPLGSGANVLTF. Here the CDR3 DNA reads TGCGCCAGCAGCTTGCCCTTGGGCTCTGGGGCCAACGTCCTGACTTTC.